Below, 26 T cell receptor beta chains from the same sample are listed, as sequenced in a study of shared clonotypes between healthy human individuals (dated by TCRdb to between 2020 and 2021). The receptor library was made with the immunoSEQ multiplex PCR assay. Sourced from immuneACCESS, this table was stored by TCRdb with only in-frame sequences that have V and J called. A share of the clones is absent; for the studies checked, an unresolved V gene accounts for under half, and the remainder has no known explanation. For this sample there are hundreds of thousands of clones; 95% to 98% appear just once. 0.3% to 0.35% of the sample goes to the ten largest clones. CD8 naive samples were CD45RO-negative cells positively selected for CCR7, giving a CD45RA+CCR7+ population that excluded TemRA cells. Sequenced input: naive CD8+ T cells sorted from blood. Sample cell subset or site, as interpreted from the label and publication: CD45RA+CCR7+. Every receptor here comes from a man aged 25 to 40 in good health.

V usage is TRBV5-1 and J usage is TRBJ2-3; D tentatively reads TRBD1 or TRBD2 (5 bases each). Germline V gene sequence: CDR1 SGHRS, CDR2 YFSETQ. This CDR3 contains 15 residues. Trimming stripped 7 bases from V and 0 bases from J, with 15 bases between. CDR3 region: CASGDGISSTDTQYF. CDR3 in DNA: TGCGCCAGCGGGGACGGTATATCTAGCACAGATACGCAGTATTTT.

The chain is built from TRBV4-1 and TRBJ2-1, with a possible D match to TRBD2 (5 bases). Trimming shortened V by 0 bases and J by 7 bases, and 10 bases separated the two germline ends. The CDR3 length is 14 residues. In germline, CDR1 is MGHRA, CDR2 YSYEKL. The CDR3 nucleotides are TGCGCCAGCAGCCAAGATTTGGACTGGAATGAGCAGTTCTTC. The encoded protein is CASSQDLDWNEQFF.

The V gene is TRBV5-4, the J gene TRBJ2-7; no clear D. CDR1 and CDR2 (germline): SGHNT, YYREEE (reference sequence). The CDR3 runs to 13 residues. V was shortened by 2 bases and J by 0 bases, with 6 bases between the two germline ends. The CDR3 loop reads CASSFVSSYEQYF. As DNA, the CDR3 is TGTGCCAGCAGCTTCGTCAGCTCCTACGAGCAGTACTTC.

The chain has TRBV28 and TRBJ2-7; no firm D call. V shed 6 bases and J shed 3 bases, with 15 bases lying between them. This CDR3 has 14 amino acids. The V gene's germline CDR1 is MDHEN and CDR2 SYDVKM. The CDR3 bases are TGTGCCAGCAGCGCCAACGCGTACCTCTACGAGCAGTACTTC. This gives the protein CASSANAYLYEQYF.

The CDR3 is CSVKIQETQYF. CDR3 nucleotides: TGCAGCGTAAAAATCCAAGAGACCCAGTACTTC. The gene calls are TRBV29-1 and TRBJ2-5; no clear D gene. With 6 bases removed from V and 1 base from J, the gap between germline ends came to 6 bases. The CDR3 loop spans 11 amino acids. Per the germline V gene, CDR1 is SQVTM and CDR2 is ANQGSEA.

The J gene is TRBJ1-3, the V gene TRBV18, with a possible D match to TRBD1 (5 bases). Germline loops: CDR1 KGHSH, CDR2 LQKENI. This CDR3 spans 16 amino acids. V dropped 5 bases and J dropped 0 bases, with 14 bases sitting between them. CDR3 sequence reads: CASSEKTEYSGNTIYF. DNA for the CDR3: TGTGCCAGCTCAGAAAAGACAGAATACTCTGGAAACACCATATATTTT. The complete variable domain, with remaining parts taken from reference TRBV18 and TRBJ1-3, reads NAGVMQNPRHLVRRRGQEARLRCSPMKGHSHVYWYRQLPEEGLKFMVYLQKENIIDESGMPKERFSAEFPKEGPSILRIQQVVRGDSAAYFCASSEKTEYSGNTIYFGEGSWLTVV.

V usage is TRBV7-9 and J usage is TRBJ2-7; D may be TRBD1 (6 bases). The germline CDR1 and CDR2 sequences are SEHNR and FQNEAQ (reference sequence). V was shortened by 0 bases and J by 3 bases, with 15 bases between the two germline ends. This CDR3 has 16 amino acids. This chain's CDR3 is CASSLAGAGPIYEQYF. In DNA form, the CDR3 reads TGTGCCAGCAGCTTAGCGGGGGCCGGACCCATCTACGAGCAGTACTTC.

V gene TRBV2 combines with J gene TRBJ1-3; 8 bases agree with TRBD1. V lost 9 bases, J lost 2 bases, and 3 bases stayed unmatched. This CDR3 has 13 residues. From germline, CDR1 is SNHLY and CDR2 FYNNEI. CDR3 coding DNA: TGTGCCAGTGGACAGGGCCCTGGAAACACCATATATTTT. Protein product: CASGQGPGNTIYF.

The chain is built from TRBV11-1 and TRBJ2-3, with D possibly being TRBD1 or TRBD2 (5 bases each). Germline-derived CDR1 and CDR2 are SGHAT and FQDESV (reference sequence). V was clipped by 6 bases and J by 5 bases, with 15 bases between them. The CDR3 covers 14 residues. The chain's CDR3 is CASSPRNGGDTQYF. The CDR3 bases are TGTGCCAGCAGTCCCCGGAATGGGGGAGATACGCAGTATTTT.

The genes are TRBV11-2 and TRBJ2-7; tentatively, D is TRBD2 (6 bases). This CDR3 contains 13 residues. Per the germline V gene, CDR1 is SGHAT and CDR2 is FQNNGV. V was clipped by 5 bases and J by 3 bases, with 11 bases between them. The CDR3 here is CASSPWGDYEQYF. The CDR3 DNA reads TGTGCCAGCAGCCCCTGGGGGGACTACGAGCAGTACTTC.

This clone was counted once. The chain employs TRBV2 and TRBJ1-1; D may be TRBD1 (5 bases). V dropped 6 bases and J dropped 8 bases, with 7 bases sitting between them. Germline CDR1 reads SNHLY; CDR2 reads FYNNEI. There are 10 residues in the CDR3. CDR3 in DNA: TGTGCCAGCAGGGGGGTCGAAGCTTTCTTT. It is translated as CASRGVEAFF.

The chain joins TRBV7-9 to TRBJ2-7, with D unclear. The CDR3 length is 13 residues. Germline V gene sequence: CDR1 SEHNR, CDR2 FQNEAQ (reference sequence). Trimming stripped 7 bases from V and 1 base from J, with 11 bases between. CDR3 in amino acids: CASTLVVSYEQYF. The CDR3 DNA sequence: TGTGCCAGCACCCTTGTTGTGTCCTACGAGCAGTACTTC.

The chain has TRBV19 and TRBJ1-2; D remains unclear. Germline lookup yields CDR1 LNHDA and CDR2 SQIVND (reference sequence). The CDR3 has 16 residues. Trimming shortened V by 2 bases and J by 8 bases, and 21 bases separated the two germline ends. The CDR3 DNA reads TGTGCCAGTAGTATAACGGCAGGTCGGGCTAGAGTAGGCTACACCTTC. It translates to CASSITAGRARVGYTF.

This clone was seen once. The J gene is TRBJ2-7, the V gene TRBV27; D not certain. Germline values: CDR1 MNHEY, CDR2 SMNVEV (reference sequence). The CDR3 contains 13 residues. Trimming pared 3 bases from V and 4 bases from J, leaving 10 bases between. The DNA for the CDR3 is TGTGCCAGCAGTTTGAAGGGCGGTTACGAGCAGTACTTC. Amino acid sequence: CASSLKGGYEQYF.

The J gene is TRBJ1-5, the V gene TRBV2; D remains unclear. V gave up 4 bases and J gave up 0 bases, with 7 bases separating them. CDR3 length: 14 residues. Germline V lookup: CDR1 SNHLY, CDR2 FYNNEI. In DNA form, the CDR3 reads TGTGCCAGCAGTGTGCAGCTTAGCAATCAGCCCCAGCATTTT. This codes for CASSVQLSNQPQHF.

The chain uses TRBV7-3 and TRBJ2-1; no firm D call. Trimming shortened V by 1 base and J by 5 bases, and 0 bases separated the two germline ends. The CDR3 spans 11 residues. CDR1 is SGHTA, CDR2 FQGTGA, per germline. The CDR3 loop reads CASSLNNEQFF. Here the CDR3 DNA reads TGTGCCAGCAGCTTAAACAATGAGCAGTTCTTC.

The J gene is TRBJ2-7, the V gene TRBV7-2, with D possibly being TRBD1 (5 bases). Trimming left V 2 bases short and J 0 bases short, with 8 bases between. Per germline, CDR1 SGHTA and CDR2 FQGNSA. The CDR3 spans 14 residues. The CDR3 DNA sequence: TGTGCCAGCAGCTTAAGACAGAGCTCCTACGAGCAGTACTTC. This translates into CASSLRQSSYEQYF. Full variable domain (outside the CDR3, taken from reference TRBV7-2 and TRBJ2-7): GAGVSQSPSNKVTEKGKDVELRCDPISGHTALYWYRQSLGQGLEFLIYFQGNSAPDKSGLPSDRFSAERTGGSVSTLTIQRTQQEDSAVYLCASSLRQSSYEQYFGPGTRLTVT.

The chain is built from TRBV29-1 and TRBJ2-1; TRBD1 aligns across 8 bases. Trimming took 4 bases from V and 6 from J; bases not matched to a gene: 14. The length of the CDR3 is 16 residues. The V gene's germline CDR1 is SQVTM and CDR2 ANQGSEA. Written as DNA, the CDR3 is TGCAGCGTTGTGGGTTGGGAGCGGACAGGGCTCAATGAGCAGTTCTTC. Translated, it gives CSVVGWERTGLNEQFF.

This chain joins TRBV28 and TRBJ2-1, with 7 bases matching TRBD2. Germline V gene sequence: CDR1 MDHEN, CDR2 SYDVKM. The V segment lost 5 bases and the J segment 2 bases; nucleotides outside the gene matches: 9. The CDR3 totals 16 residues. The CDR3 DNA sequence: TGTGCCAGCAGTCCCCGCGGGCGGGGGACCTACAATGAGCAGTTCTTC. Protein product: CASSPRGRGTYNEQFF.

Notes on this clone: Other nucleotide sequences in the sample specify the same CDR3. The chain uses TRBV7-9 and TRBJ2-7, with D perhaps being TRBD1 or TRBD2 (5 bases each). This CDR3 region has 11 residues. V lost 3 bases, J lost 6 bases, and 6 bases lay in between. Germline-derived CDR1 and CDR2 are SEHNR and FQNEAQ (reference sequence). This CDR3 is CASSFGGEQYF. CDR3 sequence (DNA): TGTGCCAGCAGCTTTGGGGGCGAGCAGTACTTC.

The V and J genes are TRBV7-9 and TRBJ2-3, with D possibly matching TRBD1 (5 bases). This CDR3 is built from 16 residues. Germline assignment: CDR1 SEHNR and CDR2 FQNEAQ (reference sequence). Trimming left V 0 bases short and J 4 bases short, with 14 bases between. The CDR3 nucleotides are TGTGCCAGCAGCTTAGCGGACACAGGATTCGCAGATACGCAGTATTTT. Translation gives CASSLADTGFADTQYF.

The chain uses TRBV5-6 and TRBJ2-7, with a possible D match to TRBD2 (6 bases). The CDR3 consists of 15 residues. Per the germline V gene, CDR1 is SGHDT and CDR2 is YYEEEE. V lost 2 bases, J lost 0 bases, and 12 bases lay in between. The CDR3 region is CASSLPGLDSYEQYF. As DNA, the CDR3 is TGTGCCAGCAGCTTACCGGGACTGGACTCCTACGAGCAGTACTTC.

The V gene is TRBV29-1, the J gene TRBJ2-7; D ambiguous. The germline V gene encodes CDR1 SQVTM and CDR2 ANQGSEA. V was pared by 4 bases and J by 2 bases, with 6 bases between. The CDR3 runs to 11 residues. CDR3 sequence reads: CSVVTTYEQYF. The CDR3 DNA sequence: TGCAGCGTTGTTACTACCTACGAGCAGTACTTC.

The CDR3: CASSSDRGRYEQYF. In nucleotides, the CDR3 is TGTGCCAGCAGCTCGGACAGGGGGCGGTACGAGCAGTACTTC. The chain recombines TRBV7-9 with TRBJ2-7; TRBD1 agrees at 11 bases. Trimming took 4 bases from V and 4 from J; bases not matched to a gene: 3. CDR3 length: 14 amino acids. Germline V CDR1 and CDR2: SEHNR, FQNEAQ (reference sequence).

The rearrangement links TRBV10-3 to TRBJ2-1; 7 bases are shared with TRBD2. The V gene's germline CDR1 is ENHRY and CDR2 SYGVKD. V lost 2 bases to trimming and J lost 3 bases; unmatched junction nucleotides: 10. The CDR3 consists of 17 residues. CDR3 nucleotide sequence: TGTGCCATCAGTGAGCGATACGGGGGGAGTGTCTACAATGAGCAGTTCTTC. This encodes CAISERYGGSVYNEQFF.

The V and J genes are TRBV27 and TRBJ2-1; 16 bases are a match to TRBD2. CDR1 and CDR2 (germline): MNHEY, SMNVEV (reference sequence). Germline trimming cut 4 bases from V and 0 bases from J; bases unmatched to any gene: 6. This CDR3 is 19 amino acids long. In DNA, the CDR3 is TGTGCCAGCAGTTGGGGGACTAGCGGGAGGGTCCCCTCCTACAATGAGCAGTTCTTC. Its protein is CASSWGTSGRVPSYNEQFF.